These T cell receptor beta chains were read from a single sample in a study of T cells expressing NK-cell markers. Following a re-call of the 5' RACE reads, TCRdb has one entry per CDR3 protein and lacks DNA. The repertoire table contains roughly 420,000 distinct CDR3 sequences. The sample comprised blood T cells: a sorted CD56 or NKG2C T cell subset, CD4+ or CD8+ T cells, or bulk PBMC T cells (not recorded which). These receptors came from a woman aged 18 to 75 in good health. Each CDR3 is given with its conserved first and last residue. The order of the fields is J gene, V gene, CDR3 protein.

J: TRBJ1-4
V: TRBV6-1
CDR3: CASRGTTASSNEKLFF

J: TRBJ2-5
V: TRBV20-1
CDR3: CSARVGRSGRGMETQYF

J: TRBJ1-5
V: TRBV3-1
CDR3: CASSQGQTPNQPQHF

J: TRBJ2-1
V: TRBV6-2/TRBV6-3
CDR3: CASSDPRRLAGEQFF

J: TRBJ1-5
V: TRBV7-9
CDR3: CASSRSGAPSNQPQHF

J: TRBJ1-1
V: TRBV27
CDR3: CASSPRQGRDTEAFF

J: TRBJ2-1
V: TRBV12-3/TRBV12-4
CDR3: CASSPGQTPYNEQFF

J: TRBJ2-3
V: TRBV20-1
CDR3: CSAGGIGPAGDTQYF

J: TRBJ1-6
V: TRBV2
CDR3: CASSPRSFALHF

J: TRBJ2-1
V: TRBV20-1
CDR3: CSALGLAGELNEQFF